This paragraph covers one T cell receptor beta chain sequence. The data are from a study of blood T cells in healthy people across ages. A J-beta primer mix and a sample-barcoded 5' primer were used in a second PCR of about 7 to 12 cycles. MiXCR, run by TCRdb on the 5' RACE reads, gives a single entry per CDR3 protein. The repertoire holds about 970,000 distinct CDR3 sequences, with roughly 50% as singletons. The sequence came from a woman in her fifties or sixties in good health. The specimen was blood.

The CDR3 here is CASRPGVNYNEQYF. DNA of the CDR3: TGCGCCAGCAGACCCGGGGTAAACTACAATGAGCAGTACTTC. V and J are TRBV5-1 and TRBJ2-1; possible D gene TRBD2, 5 bases. The closer fit of TRBJ2-7 to the DNA end suggests the J call may be wrong. CDR3 size: 14 residues. Germline assignment: CDR1 SGHRS and CDR2 YFSETQ.